This paragraph reports one TCR beta chain. Its matching antigen is unknown. This entry comes from a study of long-term antiretroviral therapy in people with HIV. Whole-study findings and limits: HIV repertoire CDR3 lengths ranged less widely than those of controls.

Assay version v3.0 of immunoSEQ was used, and it was run at survey level. TCRdb's copy holds only in-frame clones and misses some; the assay was immunoSEQ multiplex PCR. The table includes tens of thousands of clones, around 90% detected once. Trimming stripped 1 base from V and 3 bases from J, with 7 bases between. The CDR3 runs to 14 residues. Germline V gene sequence: CDR1 LGHNA, CDR2 YNFKEQ. Sample: unsorted PBMCs, taken about 5.5 years after starting antiretroviral therapy. This sequence originates from a woman aged 40 to 49 with HIV. The chain carries TRBV4-2 and TRBJ2-1, with D unresolved. CDR3 loop: CASSQVGNYNEQFF. CDR3 DNA: TGTGCCAGCAGCCAAGTTGGCAACTACAATGAGCAGTTCTTC.